This paragraph reports one T cell receptor (beta chain). TCRdb keeps only in-frame clones here, not all; method: immunoSEQ multiplex PCR. This sample has roughly 150,000 clones, with 76% found just once. The entry originates in a study of blood T cell repertoires in COVID-19. The CDR3 is made up of 15 amino acids. The germline CDR1 and CDR2 sequences are MNHEY and SMNVEV (reference sequence). The V segment lost 2 bases and the J segment 4 bases; nucleotides outside the gene matches: 6. The sequenced sample was peripheral blood. The chain is built from TRBV27 and TRBJ2-5; TRBD2 agrees at 8 bases. This clonotype was obtained from a man between 60 and 70 years old with acute or convalescent COVID-19. This CDR3 reads CASSLTGGAPETQYF. The CDR3, as DNA: TGTGCCAGCAGTTTAACGGGAGGGGCACCAGAGACCCAGTACTTC.